This T cell receptor beta chain derives from a study of T cells in Graves' hyperthyroidism and ophthalmopathy. Only one count was recorded for this clonotype. A junction end diverges from the germline sequence, so it may reflect a read error. An approximately 9.8 ml volume of fresh peripheral blood provided the PBMCs. The length of the CDR3 is 16 residues. Germline V lookup: CDR1 SGHAT, CDR2 FQNNGV. TCR beta CDR3 regions were amplified from RNA. TCR CDR3 underwent first-round RT-PCR with the HTBI primer set. TCRdb analysed the multiplex PCR reads with MiXCR anew, one entry per CDR3 protein. The data show about 590,000 distinct CDR3 sequences, 14% seen once.

Sequencing was done on a sample of blood. The chain uses TRBV11-2 and TRBJ2-1; 11 positions match TRBD2. The sequence was obtained from a woman aged 18-29 years with Graves' ophthalmopathy. CDR3 region: CAGSLATSGIYNEQFF. CDR3 bases: TGTGCCGGCAGCCTAGCGACTAGCGGGATTTACAATGAGCAGTTCTTC.